This TCR beta chain was captured in a study of OX40 agonist ivuxolimab in advanced cancers. Overall study context: Three individuals attained partial responses, comprising one hepatocellular carcinoma case and two cutaneous melanoma cases. Study-level results: Antigen specificity of clonally expanded peripheral T cells was not established.

The CDR3 is 13 residues long. CDR1 is MDHEN and CDR2 is SYDVKM in the germline V gene. Trimming shortened V by 4 bases and J by 8 bases, and 14 bases separated the two germline ends. The protocol was immunoSEQ multiplex PCR, while the TCRdb copy is restricted to in-frame clones and leaves out a portion. Of tens of thousands of clones in the sample, 70% to 85% were seen once. On this clone itself: Its antigen is not known.

It was autoimmune disease history or systemic immunosuppression that excluded patients. Samples were taken at baseline and on day 1 of cycles 4 and 7. The sample consisted of CD4+ or CD8+ T cells sorted from blood, taken in a trial of the OX40 agonist ivuxolimab. This clonotype was obtained from an adult with an advanced solid tumor such as melanoma, head and neck, liver or kidney cancer. The V and J genes are TRBV28 and TRBJ1-2; no reliable D call. CDR3 DNA sequence: TGTGCCAGCAGTTCTAACGGAGCTTTCGGCTACACCTTC. The encoded protein is CASSSNGAFGYTF.